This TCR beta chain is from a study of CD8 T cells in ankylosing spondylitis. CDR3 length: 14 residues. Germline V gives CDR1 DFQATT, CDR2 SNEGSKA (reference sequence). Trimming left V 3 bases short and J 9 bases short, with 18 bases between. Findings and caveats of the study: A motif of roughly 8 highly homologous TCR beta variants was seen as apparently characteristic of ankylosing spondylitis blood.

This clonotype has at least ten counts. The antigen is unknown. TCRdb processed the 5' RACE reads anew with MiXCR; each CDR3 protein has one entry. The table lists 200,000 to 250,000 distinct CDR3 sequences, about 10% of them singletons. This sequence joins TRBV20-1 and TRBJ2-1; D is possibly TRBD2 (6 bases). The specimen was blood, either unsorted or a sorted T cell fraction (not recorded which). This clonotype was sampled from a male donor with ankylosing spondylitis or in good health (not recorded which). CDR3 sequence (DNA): TGCAGTGCTAGCTCGGGGCCCTTGGGGGGTGAGCAGTTCTTC. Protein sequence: CSASSGPLGGEQFF.